The entry below gives a single TCR beta chain sequence along with its context. The data are from a study of blood T cell repertoires in COVID-19. Study as a whole: Samples came from the United States, Italy and Spain, spanning acute and convalescent COVID-19. PBMCs, B-cell-depleted T cells, or T cells were the source of the cDNA or gDNA that made up the material.

Trimming pared 3 bases from V and 2 bases from J, leaving 6 bases between. CDR1 is ENHRY and CDR2 is SYGVKD in the germline V gene. This CDR3 has 13 amino acids. Original handling: For nucleated cells, counts were estimated from reference gene primer amplification. Assay used: immunoSEQ multiplex PCR; TCRdb lists only in-frame clones, some missing. The V and J calls and clone size come from that table; D and trimming were worked out from the DNA. The sample gives approximately 450,000 clones, around nine tenths of which show up once; under 2.5% is in the top ten. Recruits, aged about 18 to 95 years, lived in 20 to 30 US areas.

The chain is built from TRBV10-3 and TRBJ2-3; D not certain. The sequenced sample was PBMCs or T cells enriched from blood (not recorded which). This receptor was identified in a woman under 30 with acute COVID-19. In DNA form, the CDR3 reads TGTGCCATCAGTGACAGTAACACAGATACGCAGTATTTT. It translates to CAISDSNTDTQYF.